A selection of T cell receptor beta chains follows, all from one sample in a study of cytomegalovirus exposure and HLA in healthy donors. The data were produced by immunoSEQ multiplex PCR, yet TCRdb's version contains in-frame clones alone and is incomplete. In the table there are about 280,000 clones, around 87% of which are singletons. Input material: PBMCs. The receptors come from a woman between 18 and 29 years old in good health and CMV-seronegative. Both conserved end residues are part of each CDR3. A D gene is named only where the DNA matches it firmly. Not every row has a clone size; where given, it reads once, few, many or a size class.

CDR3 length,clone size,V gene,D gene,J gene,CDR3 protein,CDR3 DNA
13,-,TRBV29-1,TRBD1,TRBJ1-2,CSVAYGTGDGYTF,TGCAGCGTTGCGTACGGGACAGGGGATGGCTACACCTTC
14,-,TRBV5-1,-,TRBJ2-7,CASTLGGLAYEQYF,TGCGCCAGCACCCTCGGCGGGTTAGCCTACGAGCAGTACTTC
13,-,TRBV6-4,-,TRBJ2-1,CASDFQTYNEQFF,TGTGCCAGCGACTTTCAGACCTACAATGAGCAGTTCTTC
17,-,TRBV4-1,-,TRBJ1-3,CASSQDRTARSGNTIYF,TGCGCCAGCAGCCAAGACAGGACAGCTCGCTCTGGAAACACCATATATTTT
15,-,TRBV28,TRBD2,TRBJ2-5,CASRRRRPAGESQYF,TGTGCCAGCAGGCGGAGGCGCCCAGCGGGGGAGTCCCAGTACTTC
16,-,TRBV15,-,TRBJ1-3,CATSRDPGGLGNTIYF,TGTGCCACCAGCAGAGACCCGGGGGGGCTCGGAAACACCATATATTTT
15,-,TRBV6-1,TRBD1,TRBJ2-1,CASSEGGTGGSEQFF,TGTGCCAGCAGTGAAGGTGGGACAGGGGGCAGTGAGCAGTTCTTC
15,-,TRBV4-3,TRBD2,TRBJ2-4,CASSQSIAGLNIQYF,TGCGCCAGCAGCCAGTCAATAGCGGGACTAAACATTCAGTACTTC
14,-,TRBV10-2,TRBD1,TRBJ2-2,CASSRQGYNGELFF,TGCGCCAGCTCCCGACAGGGGTATAACGGGGAGCTGTTTTTT
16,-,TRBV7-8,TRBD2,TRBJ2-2,CASSSTSGRATGELFF,TGTGCCAGCAGTTCGACTAGCGGGAGGGCCACCGGGGAGCTGTTTTTT
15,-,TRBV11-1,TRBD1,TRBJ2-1,CASSLEGGTGNEQFF,TGTGCCAGCAGCCTAGAAGGGGGCACGGGCAATGAGCAGTTCTTC
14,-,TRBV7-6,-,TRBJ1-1,CASSLGSVYTEAFF,TGTGCCAGCAGCTTAGGGTCAGTATACACTGAAGCTTTCTTT
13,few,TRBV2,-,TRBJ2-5,CASSSDRVETQYF,TGTGCCAGCAGTTCTGACCGGGTGGAGACCCAGTACTTC
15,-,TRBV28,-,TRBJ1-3,CASSPFPGNGNTIYF,TGTGCCAGCAGCCCTTTCCCGGGGAATGGAAACACCATATATTTT
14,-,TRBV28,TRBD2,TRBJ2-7,CASSPGLADYEQYF,TGTGCCAGCAGCCCGGGACTAGCCGACTACGAGCAGTACTTC
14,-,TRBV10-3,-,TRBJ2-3,CAISESGGTDTQYF,TGTGCCATCAGTGAGTCTGGGGGGACAGATACGCAGTATTTT
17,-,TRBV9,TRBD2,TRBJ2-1,CASSVEASGIPHNEQFF,TGTGCCAGCAGCGTAGAGGCTAGCGGGATTCCCCACAATGAGCAGTTCTTC
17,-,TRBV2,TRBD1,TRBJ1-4,CASSVPGQGYENEKLFF,TGTGCCAGCAGTGTCCCGGGACAGGGCTATGAAAATGAAAAACTGTTTTTT
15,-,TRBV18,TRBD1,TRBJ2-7,CASSMGQGAFYEQYF,TGTGCCAGCTCCATGGGACAGGGAGCCTTCTACGAGCAGTACTTC
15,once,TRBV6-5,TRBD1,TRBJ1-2,CASRPPGQGYDGYTF,TGTGCCAGCAGGCCACCGGGACAGGGATATGATGGCTACACCTTC
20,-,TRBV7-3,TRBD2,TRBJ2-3,CASSLKPSWGPAGRTDTQYF,TGTGCCAGCAGCTTAAAACCCTCGTGGGGCCCAGCGGGAAGGACAGATACGCAGTATTTT
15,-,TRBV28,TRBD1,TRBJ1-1,CASSLWTGTNTEAFF,TGTGCCAGCAGTTTATGGACAGGGACGAACACTGAAGCTTTCTTT
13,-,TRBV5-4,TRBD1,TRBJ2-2,CASSQQGAGELFF,TGTGCCAGCAGCCAGCAGGGGGCCGGGGAGCTGTTTTTT
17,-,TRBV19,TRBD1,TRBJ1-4,CASSARQGVLTNEKLFF,TGTGCCAGTAGTGCACGACAGGGGGTCCTAACTAATGAAAAACTGTTTTTT